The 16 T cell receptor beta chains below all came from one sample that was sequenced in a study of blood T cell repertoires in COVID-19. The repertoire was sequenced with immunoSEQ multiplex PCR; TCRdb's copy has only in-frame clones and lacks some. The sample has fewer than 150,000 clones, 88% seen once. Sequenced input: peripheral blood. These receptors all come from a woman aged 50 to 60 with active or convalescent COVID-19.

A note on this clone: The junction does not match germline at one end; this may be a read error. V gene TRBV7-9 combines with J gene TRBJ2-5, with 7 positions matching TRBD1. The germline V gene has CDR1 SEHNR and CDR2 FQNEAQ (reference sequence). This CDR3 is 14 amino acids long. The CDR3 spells CASSLATGEETQYF. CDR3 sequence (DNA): TGTGCCAGCAGCCTAGCCACAGGGGAAGAGACCCAGTACTTC. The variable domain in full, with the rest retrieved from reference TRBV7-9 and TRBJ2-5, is DTGVSQNPRHKITKRGQNVTFRCDPISEHNRLYWYRQTLGQGPEFLTYFQNEAQLEKSRLLSDRFSAERPKGSFSTLEIQRTEQGDSAMYLCASSLATGEETQYFGPGTRLLVL.

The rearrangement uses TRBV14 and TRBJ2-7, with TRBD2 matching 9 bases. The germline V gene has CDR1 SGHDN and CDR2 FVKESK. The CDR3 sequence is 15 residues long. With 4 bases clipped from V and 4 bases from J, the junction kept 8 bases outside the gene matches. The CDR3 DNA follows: TGTGCCAGCAGCCCCTCCCGGCGGGGGGGGTACGAGCAGTACTTC. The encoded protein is CASSPSRRGGYEQYF.

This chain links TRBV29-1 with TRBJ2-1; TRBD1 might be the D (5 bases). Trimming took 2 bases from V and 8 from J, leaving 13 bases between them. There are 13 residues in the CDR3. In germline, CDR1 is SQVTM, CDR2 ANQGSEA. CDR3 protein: CSVEWAGIDEQFF. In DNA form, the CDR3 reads TGCAGCGTTGAATGGGCAGGGATCGATGAGCAGTTCTTC.

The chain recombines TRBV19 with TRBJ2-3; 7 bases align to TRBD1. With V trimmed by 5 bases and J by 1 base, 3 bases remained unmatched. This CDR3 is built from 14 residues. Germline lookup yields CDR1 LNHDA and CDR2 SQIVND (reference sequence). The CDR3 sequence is CASSPDRGTDTQYF. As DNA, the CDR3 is TGTGCCAGTAGTCCTGACAGGGGCACAGATACGCAGTATTTT.

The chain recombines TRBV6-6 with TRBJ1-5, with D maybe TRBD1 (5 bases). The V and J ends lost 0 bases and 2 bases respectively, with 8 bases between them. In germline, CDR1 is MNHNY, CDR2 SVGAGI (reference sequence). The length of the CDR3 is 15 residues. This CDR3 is CASSYSGQRNQPQHF. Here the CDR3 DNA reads TGTGCCAGCAGTTACTCGGGGCAGCGCAATCAGCCCCAGCATTTT.

The CDR3 DNA follows: TGTGCCAGCAGCTCCCGGGGGAACTATGGCTACACCTTC. It codes for CASSSRGNYGYTF. The chain combines TRBV5-4 with TRBJ1-2, with D possibly TRBD1 on 5 matching bases. The V gene's germline CDR1 is SGHNT and CDR2 YYREEE (reference sequence). V gave up 3 bases and J gave up 2 bases, with 8 bases separating them. The CDR3 is 13 amino acids.

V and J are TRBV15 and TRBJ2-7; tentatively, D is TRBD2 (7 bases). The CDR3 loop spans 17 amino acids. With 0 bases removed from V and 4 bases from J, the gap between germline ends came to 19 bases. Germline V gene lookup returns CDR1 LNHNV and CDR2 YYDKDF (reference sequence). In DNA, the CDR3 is TGTGCCACCAGCAGAGATTGGGGGGGGCCTGCCTCATACGAGCAGTACTTC. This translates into CATSRDWGGPASYEQYF.

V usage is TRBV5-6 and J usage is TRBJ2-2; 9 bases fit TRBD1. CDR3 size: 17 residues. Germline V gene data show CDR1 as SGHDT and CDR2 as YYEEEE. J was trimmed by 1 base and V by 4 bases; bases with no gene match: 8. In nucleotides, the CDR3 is TGTGCCAGCAGCAGCCTACACAGGGGGCGGAACACCGGGGAGCTGTTTTTT. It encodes CASSSLHRGRNTGELFF.

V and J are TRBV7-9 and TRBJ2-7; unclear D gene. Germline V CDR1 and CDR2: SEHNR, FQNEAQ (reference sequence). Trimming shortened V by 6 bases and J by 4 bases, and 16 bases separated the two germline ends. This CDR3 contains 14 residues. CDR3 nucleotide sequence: TGTGCCAGCAGTCCCGAGGTGAGAAGTTACGAGCAGTACTTC. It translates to CASSPEVRSYEQYF.

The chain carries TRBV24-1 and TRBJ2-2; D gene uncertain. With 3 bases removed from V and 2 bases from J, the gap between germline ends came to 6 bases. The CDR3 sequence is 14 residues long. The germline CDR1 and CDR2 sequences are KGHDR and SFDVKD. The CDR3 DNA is TGTGCCACCAGTGATGTTAAAAACACCGGGGAGCTGTTTTTT. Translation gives CATSDVKNTGELFF.

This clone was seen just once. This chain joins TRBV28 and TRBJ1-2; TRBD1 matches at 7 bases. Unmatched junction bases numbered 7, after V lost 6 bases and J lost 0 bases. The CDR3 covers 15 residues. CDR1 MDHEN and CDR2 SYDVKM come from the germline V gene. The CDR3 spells CASRRAGGSNYGYTF. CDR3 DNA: TGTGCCAGCAGACGAGCAGGGGGTTCTAACTATGGCTACACCTTC.

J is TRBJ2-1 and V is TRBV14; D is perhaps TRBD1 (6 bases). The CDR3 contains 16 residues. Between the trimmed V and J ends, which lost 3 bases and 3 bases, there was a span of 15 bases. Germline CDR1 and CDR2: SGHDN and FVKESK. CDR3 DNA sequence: TGTGCCAGCAGCCACCAACAGGGTAGGATCTACAATGAGCAGTTCTTC. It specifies CASSHQQGRIYNEQFF.

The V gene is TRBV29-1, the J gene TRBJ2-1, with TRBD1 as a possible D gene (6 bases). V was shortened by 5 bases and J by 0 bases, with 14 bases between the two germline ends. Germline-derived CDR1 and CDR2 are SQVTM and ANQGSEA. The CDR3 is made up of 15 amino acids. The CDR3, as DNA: TGCAGCGTTTCAGGTGGGGGCAGCTCCTACAATGAGCAGTTCTTC. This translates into CSVSGGGSSYNEQFF.

This chain's CDR3 is CASSDRTGADTQYF. The CDR3, as DNA: TGTGCCAGCAGCGACCGGACAGGGGCAGATACGCAGTATTTT. This chain connects TRBV11-3 to TRBJ2-3; 9 positions agree with TRBD1. With V trimmed by 5 bases and J by 4 bases, 4 bases remained unmatched. The CDR3 has 14 residues. In germline, CDR1 is SGHNT, CDR2 YENEEA. The whole variable domain, filled in from reference TRBV11-3 and TRBJ2-3, reads EAGVVQSPRYKIIEKKQPVAFWCNPISGHNTLYWYLQNLGQGPELLIRYENEEAVDDSQLPKDRFSAERLKGVDSTLKIQPAELGDSAVYLCASSDRTGADTQYFGPGTRLTVL.

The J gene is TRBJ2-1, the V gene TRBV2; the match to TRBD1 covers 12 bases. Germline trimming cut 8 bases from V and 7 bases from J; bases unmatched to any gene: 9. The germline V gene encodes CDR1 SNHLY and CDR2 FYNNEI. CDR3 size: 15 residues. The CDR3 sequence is CASARGTGGFNEQFF. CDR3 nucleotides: TGTGCCAGCGCCAGGGGGACAGGGGGCTTTAATGAGCAGTTCTTC.

CDR3 residues: CASSVGGSGSYEQYF. CDR3 DNA: TGTGCCAGCAGCGTAGGGGGTAGCGGGAGCTACGAGCAGTACTTC. J is TRBJ2-7 and V is TRBV9; 9 nucleotides match TRBD2. The length of the CDR3 is 15 residues. Trimming at V came to 0 bases and at J to 3 bases, leaving 4 bases not matched to a gene. CDR1 and CDR2 from the germline V gene are SGDLS and YYNGEE. Together with reference TRBV9 and TRBJ2-7, the CDR3 gives the full variable domain: DSGVTQTPKHLITATGQRVTLRCSPRSGDLSVYWYQQSLDQGLQFLIQYYNGEERAKGNILERFSAQQFPDLHSELNLSSLELGDSALYFCASSVGGSGSYEQYFGPGTRLTVT.